Detailed here is one T cell receptor beta chain. What it binds is unknown. Other DNA sequences from this sample encode an identical CDR3 as well. This sample is part of a study of Ad26.COV2.S vaccination and SARS-CoV-2 variants. Study findings and constraints: It is possible that the TCR breadth and depth analyses underestimated the total T cell responses. Vaccine recipients showed a spike-specific TCR breadth that was higher than in placebo recipients. It was reported that spike-specific CD8+ and CD4+ T cell responses were substantially broad after vaccination.

Here immunoSEQ multiplex PCR was the method, and the copy in TCRdb shows in-frame clones only, minus some. The top ten clones hold roughly a tenth of a sample with roughly 300,000 clones, around 88% of them seen once. CDR3 size: 15 residues. V was shortened by 2 bases and J by 0 bases, with 9 bases between the two germline ends. Germline loops: CDR1 SGDLS, CDR2 YYNGEE. This sample's treatment: roughly 20 received Ad26.COV2.S at low or high dose, single or two shots; 5 received placebo; per-sample allocation not given. Material that was analyzed had been drawn on day 63 after the first vaccine or placebo injection. Ad26 vector vaccine expressed Wuhan-strain SARS-CoV-2 spike.

This clonotype was obtained from a person aged 18-65 years who received the Ad26.COV2.S COVID-19 vaccine or a placebo. The material was peripheral blood, obtained in a trial of Ad26.COV2.S vaccine versus placebo. The chain is built from TRBV9 and TRBJ1-3; a possible D gene is TRBD1 (6 bases). CDR3 coding DNA: TGTGCCAGCAGCGTCTCAGGGGACTCTGGAAACACCATATATTTT. The encoded protein is CASSVSGDSGNTIYF.